This T cell receptor (beta chain) was found in a study of human T cells and chemical hapten exposure. Indicated time point: patch test 1, 2 weeks after DPC sensitization. The treatment denotes: therapeutic diphenylcyclopropenone sensitization with weekly scalp DPC. TCRdb redid the calling of the RACE reads with MiXCR, one entry per CDR3 protein. The repertoire holds fewer than 400,000 distinct CDR3 sequences, with roughly 6.9% as singletons. The length of the CDR3 is 12 residues. V gave up 10 bases and J gave up 3 bases; unmatched junction bases: 5. Looked up from germline, CDR1 is MNHNY and CDR2 is SVGAGI (reference sequence).

J is TRBJ2-7 and V is TRBV6-6, with 8 positions matching TRBD2. This material consisted of whole blood, taken in connection with sensitization to the hapten diphenylcyclopropenone (DPC). This TCR was recovered from a woman younger than 35 with alopecia areata. Some clones in this sample may be carry-over from other donors' samples. CDR3 nucleotides: TGTGCCACGGGGGGGTTGAACTACGAGCAGTACTTC. It yields the protein CATGGLNYEQYF.